The clone carrying this T cell receptor (beta chain) was seen ten or more times. Its antigen is still unknown. The sample comes from a study of early T cells in non-severe SARS-CoV-2 infection. Study as a whole: Sequencing input comprised bulk RNA from unsorted whole blood; chain pairing was not available. General study findings and limits: Lookups in VDJdb leaned toward anti-spike CD8 responses and missed private and CD4 specificities.

Unique molecular identifiers were affixed to single, distinct cDNA molecules. From the 5' RACE reads, TCRdb called clonotypes with MiXCR, one entry per CDR3 protein. The sample has approximately 84,000 distinct CDR3 sequences; under 15% are singletons. The specimen was whole blood. This receptor was taken from an adult who was a healthcare worker with PCR-confirmed SARS-CoV-2 infection or an uninfected control (not recorded which).

CDR3 bases: TGTGCCAGCAGCATAGGACAGGGTACTCAGCCCCAGCATTTT. Amino acid sequence: CASSIGQGTQPQHF. This rearrangement joins TRBV7-9 to TRBJ1-5; 8 nucleotides line up with TRBD1. Germline V CDR1 and CDR2: SEHNR, FQNEAQ (reference sequence). This CDR3 spans 14 amino acids. V trimming: 5 bases; J trimming: 6 bases; junction bases outside the gene matches: 6.